This TCR beta chain is drawn from a study of identical twins. Study-level findings and limits: Out-of-frame TCR alpha sharing in monozygotic twins exceeded recombination model predictions.

J was trimmed by 4 bases and V by 5 bases; bases with no gene match: 8. Germline CDR1 reads SGHRS; CDR2 reads YFSETQ. CDR3 length: 15 residues. MiXCR, applied by TCRdb to the 5' RACE reads, yields one record per CDR3 protein. In the table there are 200,000 to 250,000 distinct CDR3 sequences, approximately 10% of which are singletons. Note on this clonotype: Its antigen is undetermined.

V and J are TRBV5-1 and TRBJ2-3, with TRBD2 matching 9 bases. The receptor comes from a man between 45 and 60 years old in good health. Material for sequencing was memory T cells sorted from blood. As DNA, the CDR3 is TGCGCCAGCAGGGAGGTGCTAGCGGGGCCAGATACGCAGTATTTT. Its protein product is CASREVLAGPDTQYF.